This T cell receptor (beta chain) is drawn from a study of human T cells and chemical hapten exposure. Across the study: The study lasted around 5 months, and patients were dosed weekly with diphenylcyclopropenone on the scalp throughout.

TCRdb ran MiXCR on the RACE reads and lists one entry per CDR3 protein. The sample records approximately 52,000 distinct CDR3 sequences, about 11% being singletons. Time point noted: patch test 1, 2 weeks after DPC sensitization. Treatment: therapeutic diphenylcyclopropenone sensitization with weekly scalp DPC. The template was total RNA from unfractionated whole blood. This CDR3 region has 16 residues. Germline CDR1 is SGHRS and CDR2 is YFSETQ. V was trimmed by 0 bases and J by 0 bases, leaving 9 bases between them. The V gene is TRBV5-1, the J gene TRBJ1-4; tentatively, D is TRBD1 (5 bases). The sequenced sample was whole blood, obtained in connection with sensitization to the hapten diphenylcyclopropenone (DPC). The clonotype comes from a woman aged 40 to 50 with alopecia areata. Some clones in this sample may be carry-over from other donors' samples. The CDR3 reads CASSLGTLATNEKLFF. The CDR3 region has the DNA TGCGCCAGCAGCTTGGGGACACTCGCAACTAATGAAAAACTGTTTTTT.